This T cell receptor beta chain was observed in a study of T cells in Graves' hyperthyroidism and ophthalmopathy. Study context: It was at initial diagnosis, before any treatment, that peripheral blood was collected. Whole-study findings and limits: The model predicted ophthalmopathy a median approximately seven months before onset. Ophthalmopathy stood apart from stable hyperthyroidism in a 13 V-J model.

This CDR3 is built from 14 residues. TCR beta CDR3 sequences were amplified from RNA transcripts. The primer set for the first-round RT-PCR of the TCR CDR3 was HTBI. TCRdb re-called the multiplex PCR reads through MiXCR, storing one row per CDR3 protein. This repertoire shows under 650,000 distinct CDR3 sequences, around 15% found once; its top ten account for approximately 3.8%. At least ten counts were recorded for this clonotype. As yet, its antigen is unknown. Germline and junction disagree at one end, which may indicate a read error. The chain couples TRBV12-3 or TRBV12-4 to TRBJ2-1; 11 positions agree with TRBD2. Source material: blood. The TCR comes from a woman aged 25 to 39 with Graves' hyperthyroidism. The CDR3 DNA reads as TGTGCCAGCAGATTAGCGGGAGGGCCCGATGAGCAGTTCTTC. It codes for CASRLAGGPDEQFF.